This is a list of T cell receptor beta chains from one sample in a study. MiXCR, applied by TCRdb to the 5' RACE reads, yields one record per CDR3 protein. The table shows 35,000 to 50,000 distinct CDR3 sequences, with 22% occurring only once. Input material: Tregs sorted from a lymph node. The receptors here all came from a female donor with breast cancer. CDR3s include the opening cysteine and the closing phenylalanine or tryptophan.

V gene: TRBV2; J gene: TRBJ2-7; CDR3 protein: CASKLEGRQQYF
V gene: TRBV12-3/TRBV12-4; J gene: TRBJ2-7; CDR3 protein: CASSFMGSSHEQYF
V gene: TRBV7-6; J gene: TRBJ2-5; CDR3 protein: CASSFGLAGETQYF
V gene: TRBV15; J gene: TRBJ2-1; CDR3 protein: CATSGDLLSYNEQFF
V gene: TRBV20-1; J gene: TRBJ2-1; CDR3 protein: CSAEDEYNEQFF
V gene: TRBV29-1; J gene: TRBJ2-1; CDR3 protein: CSDRTSGSEVGEQFF
V gene: TRBV20-1; J gene: TRBJ1-3; CDR3 protein: CSARGIPRSGNTIYF
V gene: TRBV15; J gene: TRBJ2-1; CDR3 protein: CATSRDRTRNEQFF
V gene: TRBV4-1; J gene: TRBJ2-2; CDR3 protein: CASSQQGLNTGELFF
V gene: TRBV27; J gene: TRBJ2-1; CDR3 protein: CASKSGTSGYNEQFF
V gene: TRBV20-1; J gene: TRBJ2-7; CDR3 protein: CSASHLGGRSDYEQYF
V gene: TRBV5-4; J gene: TRBJ2-1; CDR3 protein: CASSPGNNEQFF
V gene: TRBV6-2/TRBV6-3; J gene: TRBJ2-7; CDR3 protein: CASSFSPYEQYF
V gene: TRBV28; J gene: TRBJ2-7; CDR3 protein: CASSLSDHYEQYF
V gene: TRBV13; J gene: TRBJ2-1; CDR3 protein: CASSYLTSGSYNEQFF
V gene: TRBV30; J gene: TRBJ1-2; CDR3 protein: CAWSRDRPYGYTF
V gene: TRBV4-1; J gene: TRBJ1-1; CDR3 protein: CASSQKAQSGNTEAFF
V gene: TRBV5-1; J gene: TRBJ2-3; CDR3 protein: CASSPWDFGGPDTQYF
V gene: TRBV12-3/TRBV12-4; J gene: TRBJ1-1; CDR3 protein: CASSLSLGEAFF
V gene: TRBV7-2; J gene: TRBJ2-1; CDR3 protein: CASSPGTGVEQFF
V gene: TRBV6-6; J gene: TRBJ2-1; CDR3 protein: CASRLGTSSYNEQFF
V gene: TRBV4-1; J gene: TRBJ1-1; CDR3 protein: CASSQGDRLNTEAFF
V gene: TRBV3-1; J gene: TRBJ2-1; CDR3 protein: CASSQGGNEQFF
V gene: TRBV4-2; J gene: TRBJ1-2; CDR3 protein: CASSQDAMTGKEYGYTF
V gene: TRBV24-1; J gene: TRBJ2-7; CDR3 protein: CAPTGSYEQYF
V gene: TRBV11-2; J gene: TRBJ2-1; CDR3 protein: CASSLATGAYNEQFF
V gene: TRBV27; J gene: TRBJ1-6; CDR3 protein: CASSLGPVHSPLHF
V gene: TRBV20-1; J gene: TRBJ2-3; CDR3 protein: CSAAQRDPDTQYF
V gene: TRBV13; J gene: TRBJ2-2; CDR3 protein: CASSPPGYVGELFF
V gene: TRBV12-3/TRBV12-4; J gene: TRBJ2-1; CDR3 protein: CASSLGDPRNNEQFF
V gene: TRBV4-2; J gene: TRBJ1-5; CDR3 protein: CASSQNWPGKISNQPQHF
V gene: TRBV7-9; J gene: TRBJ2-3; CDR3 protein: CASSLALAADTQYF
V gene: TRBV29-1; J gene: TRBJ1-5; CDR3 protein: CSVAAGVNQPQHF
V gene: TRBV30; J gene: TRBJ2-7; CDR3 protein: CAWTFGPSDRSYEQYF
V gene: TRBV7-9; J gene: TRBJ1-1; CDR3 protein: CASSGGDSLRPSPAFF
V gene: TRBV7-3; J gene: TRBJ2-1; CDR3 protein: CASSPNLDEQFF
V gene: TRBV20-1; J gene: TRBJ2-1; CDR3 protein: CSARDIILYNEQFF
V gene: TRBV5-8; J gene: TRBJ2-5; CDR3 protein: CASSFRRSFFRETQYF
V gene: TRBV28; J gene: TRBJ1-5; CDR3 protein: CASSQDRYNQPQHF
V gene: TRBV15; J gene: TRBJ2-3; CDR3 protein: CATRKDSTDTQYF
V gene: TRBV5-6; J gene: TRBJ1-6; CDR3 protein: CASSATGKGNSPFHF